These 32 T cell receptor beta chains share one sample of origin, sequenced in a study of cytomegalovirus exposure and HLA in healthy donors. PCR primers comprised 60 Vbeta and 13 Jbeta primers. TCRdb's copy holds only in-frame clones and misses some; the assay was immunoSEQ multiplex PCR. This sample has approximately 190,000 clones, with 82% found just once. Specimen: PBMCs. The source of these receptors is a woman under 30 in good health and CMV-seronegative.

This chain joins TRBV19 and TRBJ1-3, with D uncertain. Germline CDR1 is LNHDA and CDR2 is SQIVND (reference sequence). This CDR3 has 15 amino acids. Between the trimmed V and J ends, which lost 9 bases and 2 bases, there was a span of 17 bases. The CDR3 loop reads CASRTVQPPGNTIYF. DNA for the CDR3: TGTGCCAGCCGAACAGTCCAACCCCCTGGAAACACCATATATTTT.

The CDR3 nucleotides read TGCGCCAGCAGCTTGGTCTCGACTAGCGGTCTTGGCTACAATGAGCAGTTCTTC. This translates into CASSLVSTSGLGYNEQFF. V and J are TRBV5-1 and TRBJ2-1; 9 nucleotides line up with TRBD2. The CDR3 loop spans 18 amino acids. V was clipped by 0 bases and J by 3 bases; unmatched bases: 10. Germline CDR1 SGHRS, CDR2 YFSETQ.

V is TRBV5-4 and J is TRBJ2-2, with 7 bases that match TRBD1. The germline CDR1 and CDR2 sequences are SGHNT and YYREEE (reference sequence). After removal of 3 bases from V and 2 bases from J, the junction contained 4 bases not matched to a gene. The CDR3 is 15 residues long. The CDR3 spells CASSSRQGNTGELFF. CDR3 in DNA: TGTGCCAGCAGCTCTAGACAGGGAAACACCGGGGAGCTGTTTTTT.

The chain joins TRBV4-2 to TRBJ2-2, with 8 bases fitting TRBD2. Germline V gene lookup returns CDR1 LGHNA and CDR2 YNFKEQ. The CDR3 loop spans 17 amino acids. The V gene end was trimmed by 0 bases and the J gene end by 0 bases; junction bases not matched to a gene: 3. The CDR3, as DNA: TGTGCCAGCAGCCAAGATGGGGGACTAGCGAACACCGGGGAGCTGTTTTTT. Amino acids: CASSQDGGLANTGELFF.

The chain recombines TRBV21-1 with TRBJ2-7; the table's D call, TRBD1, was not checked against the DNA. TRBV21-1 is deemed a pseudogene. The CDR3 length is 12 residues. CDR3 in amino acids: CASSLDRDEQYF. In DNA form, the CDR3 reads TGTGCCAGCAGCCTGGACAGGGACGAGCAGTACTTC.

In its sample, this clone was seen once. The chain is built from TRBV7-9 and TRBJ1-6; 10 bases fit TRBD1. Per germline, CDR1 SEHNR and CDR2 FQNEAQ (reference sequence). There are 14 residues in the CDR3. Losses at the gene ends were 5 bases for V and 9 bases for J; bases not matched to a gene: 4. CDR3 in amino acids: CASSTGTGVSPLHF. In DNA form, the CDR3 reads TGTGCCAGCAGCACCGGGACAGGGGTTTCACCCCTCCACTTT. The variable domain in full, with the rest retrieved from reference TRBV7-9 and TRBJ1-6, is DTGVSQNPRHKITKRGQNVTFRCDPISEHNRLYWYRQTLGQGPEFLTYFQNEAQLEKSRLLSDRFSAERPKGSFSTLEIQRTEQGDSAMYLCASSTGTGVSPLHFGNGTRLTVT.

This CDR3 is CASSEGLNTGELFF. The CDR3 coding sequence is TGTGCCAGCAGCGAGGGACTAAACACCGGGGAGCTGTTTTTT. The chain recombines TRBV9 with TRBJ2-2; the match to TRBD2 covers 7 bases. Trimming removed 3 bases from V and 2 bases from J; junction bases left unmatched: 1. Germline CDR1 reads SGDLS; CDR2 reads YYNGEE. This CDR3 region has 14 residues.

The V and J genes are TRBV12-5 and TRBJ2-2; weak D call: TRBD1 (5 bases). V lost 7 bases and J 4 bases, leaving 13 bases between the germline ends. Germline lookup yields CDR1 LGHNT and CDR2 FRNRAP. The CDR3 runs 14 residues. The CDR3 DNA is TGTGCTAGTGCTCTACAGGAGACCACCGGGGAGCTGTTTTTT. Translating gives CASALQETTGELFF.

A single count supports this clone. This rearrangement joins TRBV27 to TRBJ1-1, with D tentatively TRBD1 (5 bases). Germline assignment: CDR1 MNHEY and CDR2 SMNVEV (reference sequence). V dropped 2 bases and J dropped 4 bases, with 11 bases sitting between them. CDR3 size: 14 residues. CDR3 sequence: CASSLTPTVTEAFF. The CDR3 DNA is TGTGCCAGCAGTTTAACCCCGACAGTCACTGAAGCTTTCTTT.

J is TRBJ2-5 and V is TRBV7-6; TRBD1 matches at 12 bases. Per germline, CDR1 SGHVS and CDR2 FNYEAQ. Trimming cost V 3 bases and J 5 bases; bases outside gene matches: 10. CDR3 size: 17 residues. The CDR3 DNA reads as TGTGCCAGCAGCTTGCTAATCGGGACAGGGGGCGTGGAGACCCAGTACTTC. It encodes CASSLLIGTGGVETQYF.

The chain uses TRBV7-9 and TRBJ2-2; 11 nucleotides agree with TRBD2. V gave up 4 bases and J gave up 10 bases; unmatched junction bases: 11. Germline V gene data show CDR1 as SEHNR and CDR2 as FQNEAQ (reference sequence). The CDR3 is 16 residues long. The DNA for the CDR3 is TGTGCCAGCAGCTCAGAGGTCCTAGCGGGAGGAGTGGAGCTGTTTTTT. This gives the protein CASSSEVLAGGVELFF.

V is TRBV15 and J is TRBJ2-3, with 7 positions matching TRBD2. This CDR3 comprises 14 residues. V shed 7 bases, J shed 0 bases, and the junction held 4 bases outside the gene matches. Germline-derived CDR1 and CDR2 are LNHNV and YYDKDF (reference sequence). The CDR3 region has the DNA TGTGCCACCAAACATAGCGGGAGCACAGATACGCAGTATTTT. It yields the protein CATKHSGSTDTQYF. Supplemented by reference TRBV15 and TRBJ2-3, the full variable domain reads DAMVIQNPRYQVTQFGKPVTLSCSQTLNHNVMYWYQQKSSQAPKLLFHYYDKDFNNEADTPDNFQSRRPNTSFCFLDIRSPGLGDTAMYLCATKHSGSTDTQYFGPGTRLTVL.

The table lists this clone with a few counts. This chain links TRBV4-1 with TRBJ1-5; D not certain. There are 14 residues in the CDR3. V lost 3 bases and J 4 bases, leaving 10 bases between the germline ends. Per the germline V gene, CDR1 is MGHRA and CDR2 is YSYEKL. CDR3 sequence: CASSQKTGNQPQHF. In nucleotides, the CDR3 is TGCGCCAGCAGCCAGAAGACGGGAAATCAGCCCCAGCATTTT.

V usage is TRBV10-3 and J usage is TRBJ2-3, with TRBD1 matching over 7 bases. The junction had 16 bases not matched to a gene; V was cut back by 10 bases and J by 6 bases. The germline gives CDR1 ENHRY, CDR2 SYGVKD. The CDR3 is made up of 15 amino acids. The CDR3 DNA follows: TGTGCCACCCACATAACAGGGGAGACTTCGGATACGCAGTATTTT. Translating it yields CATHITGETSDTQYF.

This clone has just one count. The rearrangement links TRBV4-2 to TRBJ2-3; TRBD2 agrees at 9 bases. The CDR3 contains 15 residues. Germline V gene lookup returns CDR1 LGHNA and CDR2 YNFKEQ. The V segment lost 4 bases and the J segment 4 bases; nucleotides outside the gene matches: 6. The CDR3 here is CASSLPGLAADTQYF. The CDR3 DNA follows: TGTGCCAGCAGCCTTCCGGGACTAGCAGCAGATACGCAGTATTTT.

V is TRBV5-4 and J is TRBJ2-2; 7 bases map to TRBD1. V dropped 1 base and J dropped 6; count of bases not matched to a gene: 9. This CDR3 region has 16 residues. The germline V gene encodes CDR1 SGHNT and CDR2 YYREEE (reference sequence). CDR3 residues: CASSLPTGDPPGELFF. In DNA form, the CDR3 reads TGTGCCAGCAGCTTGCCTACAGGGGACCCCCCCGGGGAGCTGTTTTTT.

V is TRBV27 and J is TRBJ1-2; D is unresolved. The germline gives CDR1 MNHEY, CDR2 SMNVEV (reference sequence). Trimming stripped 6 bases from V and 2 bases from J, with 10 bases between. This CDR3 is built from 13 residues. CDR3 protein: CASRQTENYGYTF. CDR3 bases: TGTGCCAGCAGACAGACGGAAAACTATGGCTACACCTTC.

The gene calls are TRBV5-1 and TRBJ1-3, with a weak D call TRBD1 (6 bases). The CDR3 has 16 amino acids. The germline CDR1 and CDR2 sequences are SGHRS and YFSETQ. Trimming removed 0 bases at V and 1 base at J, with 11 bases between. DNA of the CDR3: TGCGCCAGCAGCTTGGGGACAGCTGGATCTGGAAACACCATATATTTT. Encoded protein: CASSLGTAGSGNTIYF. The full variable domain, its missing parts supplied by reference TRBV5-1 and TRBJ1-3, is KAGVTQTPRYLIKTRGQQVTLSCSPISGHRSVSWYQQTPGQGLQFLFEYFSETQRNKGNFPGRFSGRQFSNSRSEMNVSTLELGDSALYLCASSLGTAGSGNTIYFGEGSWLTVV.

This clone was observed once. The sample carries other DNA sequences with the same CDR3. The rearrangement links TRBV5-1 to TRBJ2-3; D possibly corresponds to TRBD1 (5 bases). CDR3 size: 14 residues. V gave up 0 bases and J gave up 3 bases, with 8 bases separating them. CDR1 and CDR2 (germline): SGHRS, YFSETQ. CDR3 region: CASSLGGQTDTQYF. The CDR3 nucleotides are TGCGCCAGCAGCTTGGGGGGCCAGACAGATACGCAGTATTTT.

This chain uses TRBV30 with TRBJ2-6; 12 bases match TRBD1. The CDR3 runs to 16 residues. V dropped 1 base and J dropped 2; count of bases not matched to a gene: 0. Germline values: CDR1 GTSNPN, CDR2 SVGIG (reference sequence). CDR3 sequence (DNA): TGTGCCTGGAGTGGGGACAGGGGGCCTGGGGCCAACGTCCTGACTTTC. This gives the protein CAWSGDRGPGANVLTF.

The chain carries TRBV29-1 and TRBJ2-3; weak D call: TRBD1 (5 bases). The germline V gene encodes CDR1 SQVTM and CDR2 ANQGSEA. The CDR3 length is 13 residues. Trimming stripped 2 bases from V and 6 bases from J, with 12 bases between. CDR3 nucleotides: TGCAGCGTTGAACTAGGGGCCATGGATACGCAGTATTTT. Its translation: CSVELGAMDTQYF.

This chain connects TRBV6-5 to TRBJ2-7; a possible D gene is TRBD1 (6 bases). Per germline, CDR1 MNHEY and CDR2 SVGAGI. The ends were cut back, 5 bases at V and 2 bases at J, with 10 bases in the middle. The CDR3 totals 13 residues. The CDR3 sequence: CASSRDNPYEQYF. The CDR3 DNA is TGTGCCAGCAGTCGGGACAACCCCTACGAGCAGTACTTC.

This chain connects TRBV6-4 to TRBJ2-7; D is perhaps TRBD2 (7 bases). Germline CDR1 is MRHNA and CDR2 is SNTAGT. The CDR3 is 20 residues long. V lost 0 bases to trimming and J lost 0 bases, with 24 bases between them. CDR3: CASSDSRGGRGLGSSYEQYF. CDR3 coding DNA: TGTGCCAGCAGTGACTCGAGGGGGGGGCGAGGATTAGGAAGCTCCTACGAGCAGTACTTC.

The V and J genes are TRBV28 and TRBJ2-7, with unresolved D. V lost 4 bases and J lost 0, with 16 bases in between. Germline V gene data show CDR1 as MDHEN and CDR2 as SYDVKM. The CDR3 length is 16 residues. The CDR3 sequence: CASSSRLWSGSYEQYF. The CDR3 nucleotides read TGTGCCAGCAGTTCCCGCCTCTGGTCCGGCTCCTACGAGCAGTACTTC.

This clone was seen once. The V call is TRBV11-2, the J call TRBJ2-5; D is unclear. CDR1 is SGHAT and CDR2 is FQNNGV in the germline V gene. The V and J ends lost 0 bases and 5 bases respectively, with 4 bases between them. This CDR3 has 12 amino acids. The CDR3 here is CASSLDGETQYF. CDR3 coding DNA: TGTGCCAGCAGCTTAGATGGCGAGACCCAGTACTTC.

The gene calls are TRBV6-5 and TRBJ1-1; D might be TRBD1 (5 bases). CDR1 MNHEY and CDR2 SVGAGI come from the germline V gene. CDR3 size: 12 residues. V dropped 5 bases and J dropped 11 bases, with 15 bases sitting between them. The CDR3 DNA is TGTGCCAGCAGTCCGGGACTCGCCGGGGCTTTCTTT. Translating it yields CASSPGLAGAFF.

J is TRBJ2-7 and V is TRBV19, with 9 bases fitting TRBD1. Per germline, CDR1 LNHDA and CDR2 SQIVND (reference sequence). Germline trimming cut 4 bases from V and 2 bases from J; bases unmatched to any gene: 9. CDR3 size: 16 residues. In nucleotides, the CDR3 is TGTGCCAGTAGTAATATACAGGGGGCATTAGCCTACGAGCAGTACTTC. Its translation: CASSNIQGALAYEQYF. The whole variable domain, remainder taken from reference TRBV19 and TRBJ2-7, is DGGITQSPKYLFRKEGQNVTLSCEQNLNHDAMYWYRQDPGQGLRLIYYSQIVNDFQKGDIAEGYSVSREKKESFPLTVTSAQKNPTAFYLCASSNIQGALAYEQYFGPGTRLTVT.

This sequence joins TRBV29-1 and TRBJ1-4, with a possible D match to TRBD1 (5 bases). The V gene lost 5 bases and the J gene lost 1 base, with 11 bases spanning the gap. This CDR3 has 14 residues. Germline loops: CDR1 SQVTM, CDR2 ANQGSEA. CDR3 nucleotide sequence: TGCAGCGTTCGCCCGGGGGGAACTAATGAAAAACTGTTTTTT. This encodes CSVRPGGTNEKLFF.

The chain employs TRBV13 and TRBJ1-2; D gene uncertain. V lost 3 bases and J 2 bases, leaving 7 bases between the germline ends. Germline assignment: CDR1 PRHDT and CDR2 FYEKMQ (reference sequence). The CDR3 has 13 amino acids. The CDR3 spells CASSFGGNYGYTF. The DNA of the CDR3 is TGTGCCAGCAGCTTTGGAGGAAACTATGGCTACACCTTC.

The chain joins TRBV11-3 to TRBJ2-2, with 9 nucleotides matching TRBD2. The CDR3 extends over 16 amino acids. CDR1 and CDR2 (germline): SGHNT, YENEEA. Trimming at V came to 5 bases and at J to 6 bases, leaving 10 bases not matched to a gene. CDR3 sequence reads: CASSHWTSDVPGELFF. For the CDR3, the DNA is TGTGCCAGCAGCCACTGGACTAGCGACGTACCCGGGGAGCTGTTTTTT.

This clone was picked up a small number of times. This chain uses TRBV20-1 with TRBJ1-6; D not certain. This CDR3 is built from 11 residues. Per germline, CDR1 DFQATT and CDR2 SNEGSKA (reference sequence). The V end was cut by 8 bases, the J end by 13 bases, with 15 bases between. The CDR3 is CSCSTGGPLHF. CDR3 nucleotides: TGCAGTTGTTCCACGGGTGGCCCCCTCCACTTT.

The rearrangement joins TRBV27 to TRBJ2-3, with 9 bases fitting TRBD1. V lost 4 bases, J lost 6 bases, and 5 bases stayed unmatched. Germline values: CDR1 MNHEY, CDR2 SMNVEV (reference sequence). CDR3 size: 14 residues. The CDR3 is CASSYRGRPDTQYF. As DNA, the CDR3 is TGTGCCAGCAGTTACAGGGGGCGACCGGATACGCAGTATTTT.